These T cell receptor beta chains were read from a single sample in a study of cytomegalovirus exposure and HLA in healthy donors. Generated by immunoSEQ multiplex PCR, the TCRdb table keeps only in-frame clones and is missing some. The sample has some 170,000 clones; roughly 86% are singletons. Sequencing was done on a sample of PBMCs. The receptors derive from a man aged 18 to 30 in good health and CMV-seropositive. Each CDR3 is given with its conserved first and last residue. A D gene is named only where the DNA matches it firmly. Where a row states a size, it is once, few, many or the class of an expanded clone; other rows omit it.

TRBJ1-2	NA	TRBV6-6	NA	TGTGCCAGCAGTGACGCGGGGCCCCGTTATGGCTACACCTTC	CASSDAGPRYGYTF
TRBJ2-1	NA	TRBV7-2	NA	TGTGCCAGCAGCTCCCCGACCTTTAGGGGTGGCGAGCAGTTCTTC	CASSSPTFRGGEQFF
TRBJ1-3	NA	TRBV4-3	once	TGCGCCAGCAGCCCTTCCCAGGGAGGGAACACCATATATTTT	CASSPSQGGNTIYF
TRBJ1-1	NA	TRBV5-4	NA	TGTGCCAGCAGCTCGGCTAGCGGAAACACTGAAGCTTTCTTT	CASSSASGNTEAFF
TRBJ1-1	NA	TRBV13	NA	TGTGCCAGCAGCTCCGGACAGACTGAAGCTTTCTTT	CASSSGQTEAFF
TRBJ1-2	TRBD1	TRBV7-9	NA	TGTGCCAGCAGCGACGACAGGGATGGCTACACCTTC	CASSDDRDGYTF
TRBJ2-1	TRBD2	TRBV9	NA	TGTGCCAGCAGCGTAGCGTTAGCTAGCGGGGGACCATACAATGAGCAGTTCTTC	CASSVALASGGPYNEQFF
TRBJ1-5	NA	TRBV19	once	TGTGCCAGTAGTATAGATCAGGGGCGAATCAATCAGCCCCAGCATTTT	CASSIDQGRINQPQHF
TRBJ1-5	TRBD1	TRBV18	NA	TGTGCCAGCTCACCAAGGACAGGGGAACAGCCCCAGCATTTT	CASSPRTGEQPQHF
TRBJ1-2	NA	TRBV2	few	TGTGCCAGCACCTTGAACGGGGAGGGTGGCTACACCTTC	CASTLNGEGGYTF
TRBJ1-1	NA	TRBV19	NA	TGTGCCAGTAGTATCTTGGGGGCGAGAACTGAAGCTTTCTTT	CASSILGARTEAFF
TRBJ2-1	TRBD1	TRBV15	NA	TGTGCCACCAAGAACGGGGACAGGGCAACCAATGAGCAGTTCTTC	CATKNGDRATNEQFF
TRBJ2-2	NA	TRBV7-3	NA	TGTGCCAGCAGCCCTCAACTAGTTACAACCGGGGAGCTGTTTTTT	CASSPQLVTTGELFF
TRBJ2-2	NA	TRBV4-1	few	TGCGCCAGCAGCTTTACTGGCGGGGAGCTGTTTTTT	CASSFTGGELFF
TRBJ2-1	TRBD2	TRBV29-1	once	TGCAGCGCTCCCATGGGACTAGCGGGAGCGGGGCCATACAATGAGCAGTTCTTC	CSAPMGLAGAGPYNEQFF
TRBJ1-1	TRBD1	TRBV27	NA	TGTGCCAGCAGTTCGGGACAGACTCGGAACACTGAAGCTTTCTTT	CASSSGQTRNTEAFF
TRBJ1-2	NA	TRBV6-5	NA	TGTGCCAGCGGTCGGGACAAGAACTATGGCTACACCTTC	CASGRDKNYGYTF
TRBJ2-5	TRBD1	TRBV28	NA	TGTGCCAGCAGTTACACGGGACAGGGAGTGGAAACCCAGTACTTC	CASSYTGQGVETQYF
TRBJ1-2	NA	TRBV4-2	NA	TGTGCCAGCAGCCACACTAAGGGGCGCTTAGACAGCTATGGCTACACCTTC	CASSHTKGRLDSYGYTF
TRBJ1-6	TRBD1	TRBV6-5	NA	TGTGCCAGCTCACTAGGACAGGGCGGGGGTTCACCCCTCCACTTT	CASSLGQGGGSPLHF
TRBJ2-3	TRBD2	TRBV13	NA	TGTGCCAGCAGCTTATACCCTAGCGGGAGGTCGGGAGATACGCAGTATTTT	CASSLYPSGRSGDTQYF
TRBJ1-1	NA	TRBV6-5	NA	TGTGCCAGCAGTTTCACAGAGAACACTGAAGCTTTCTTT	CASSFTENTEAFF
TRBJ1-4	NA	TRBV20-1	NA	TGCAGTGCGCGGGTTCGTGAAAAACTGTTTTTT	CSARVREKLFF
TRBJ1-1	TRBD1	TRBV18	NA	TGTGCCAGCTCACCACAGACAGGGCTTGAGAGTGAAGCTTTCTTT	CASSPQTGLESEAFF
TRBJ2-3	TRBD2	TRBV4-3	NA	TGCGCCAGCAGCCAAGATGGACTAGCGGGAACCGGAGATACGCAGTATTTT	CASSQDGLAGTGDTQYF
TRBJ1-1	TRBD1	TRBV19	NA	TGTGCCAGTATAGGCAGGGGGTCGGGGAACACTGAAGCTTTCTTT	CASIGRGSGNTEAFF
TRBJ2-1	NA	TRBV18	NA	TGTGCCAGCTCACCAGCGGGACTCTACAATGAGCAGTTCTTC	CASSPAGLYNEQFF
TRBJ2-5	NA	TRBV27	once	TGTGCCAGCAGTCCCCGCTTCGTCGGAGGGGAGACCCAGTACTTC	CASSPRFVGGETQYF